Each of the 21 T cell receptor beta chains below was sequenced from the same sample in a study of blood T cells in healthy people across ages. Together with a sample-barcoded 5' primer, a J-beta primer mix was included in a second PCR lasting about 6 to 11 cycles. TCRdb ran MiXCR on the 5' RACE reads and lists one entry per CDR3 protein. This table has fewer than 1,000,000 distinct CDR3 sequences, approximately 44% appearing once. Specimen: blood. These receptors were obtained from a man aged 55 to 70 in good health.

J is TRBJ1-1 and V is TRBV5-6; 8 bases align to TRBD1. This CDR3 has 15 residues. Per the germline V gene, CDR1 is SGHDT and CDR2 is YYEEEE. Trimming removed 0 bases from V and 0 bases from J; junction bases left unmatched: 1. Here the CDR3 DNA reads TGTGCCAGCAGCTTGGGGACAGGGTTGAACACTGAAGCTTTCTTT. It translates to CASSLGTGLNTEAFF.

This clonotype was seen a few times. V and J are TRBV4-3 and TRBJ1-4; no clear D. The length of the CDR3 is 19 residues. V was pared by 2 bases and J by 5 bases, with 24 bases between. Germline lookup yields CDR1 LGHNA and CDR2 YSLEER. Written as DNA, the CDR3 is TGCGCCAGCAGCCAACCCGGGAGGACCCTCCCCCTAGAAAATGAAAAACTGTTTTTT. It translates to CASSQPGRTLPLENEKLFF.

The genes are TRBV5-5 and TRBJ2-6; 7 bases are shared with TRBD1. The ends lost 5 bases at V and 2 bases at J; junction bases unmatched: 1. The CDR3 consists of 14 residues. Germline V gene sequence: CDR1 SGHKS, CDR2 YYEKEE (reference sequence). CDR3 region: CASRGTAGANVLTF. The CDR3 DNA reads as TGTGCCAGCAGGGGGACAGCTGGGGCCAACGTCCTGACTTTC.

This clonotype was seen repeatedly, ten times or more. The rearrangement uses TRBV29-1 and TRBJ2-7; D is unresolved. Trimming removed 7 bases from V and 4 bases from J, with 20 bases in between. This CDR3 spans 14 amino acids. CDR1 is SQVTM, CDR2 ANQGSEA, per germline. Written as DNA, the CDR3 is TGCAGCGCCTCGGGTATCAAGGTGGCTTACGAGCAGTACTTC. Protein sequence: CSASGIKVAYEQYF.

The V gene is TRBV2, the J gene TRBJ2-3, with TRBD2 matching over 8 bases. Germline V CDR1 and CDR2: SNHLY, FYNNEI. After removal of 10 bases from V and 3 bases from J, the junction contained 15 bases not matched to a gene. The CDR3 covers 16 residues. The CDR3 DNA follows: TGTGCCATCCGAGTCGGGGGGGCCGCGGTAACAGATACGCAGTATTTT. Translating gives CAIRVGGAAVTDTQYF.

The V gene is TRBV20-1, the J gene TRBJ2-3; TRBD2 aligns across 8 bases. The V gene's germline CDR1 is DFQATT and CDR2 SNEGSKA (reference sequence). CDR3 size: 14 residues. V trimming: 1 base; J trimming: 5 bases; junction bases outside the gene matches: 5. The chain's CDR3 is CSARAGGAIDTQYF. In nucleotides, the CDR3 is TGCAGTGCTAGAGCCGGGGGGGCCATAGATACGCAGTATTTT.

A few counts support this clonotype. This chain links TRBV12-3 or TRBV12-4 with TRBJ2-3; D possibly corresponds to TRBD2 (6 bases). The CDR3 is 15 amino acids. The V gene lost 3 bases and the J gene lost 0 bases, with 10 bases spanning the gap. The CDR3 loop reads CASSFAGLSTDTQYF. CDR3 DNA sequence: TGTGCCAGCAGTTTTGCGGGGCTAAGCACAGATACGCAGTATTTT.

This clonotype has just one count. CDR3 residues: CASSLGRVDYGYTF. The CDR3 coding sequence is TGTGCCAGCAGCTTAGGGAGGGTGGACTATGGCTACACCTTC. The chain employs TRBV13 and TRBJ1-2; no firm D call. The CDR3 consists of 14 residues. Germline CDR1 reads PRHDT; CDR2 reads FYEKMQ (reference sequence). Trimming took 0 bases from V and 3 from J, leaving 8 bases between them.

The chain links TRBV15 to TRBJ2-3, with D hard to call. This CDR3 is 14 amino acids long. Germline CDR1 and CDR2: LNHNV and YYDKDF (reference sequence). The ends were cut back, 0 bases at V and 5 bases at J, with 9 bases in the middle. The CDR3 nucleotides are TGTGCCACCAGCAGAGACCCGCCAGGAGATACGCAGTATTTT. This encodes CATSRDPPGDTQYF. Together with reference TRBV15 and TRBJ2-3, the CDR3 gives the full variable domain: DAMVIQNPRYQVTQFGKPVTLSCSQTLNHNVMYWYQQKSSQAPKLLFHYYDKDFNNEADTPDNFQSRRPNTSFCFLDIRSPGLGDTAMYLCATSRDPPGDTQYFGPGTRLTVL.

The rearrangement links TRBV4-1 to TRBJ2-1; D is possibly TRBD1 (6 bases). The V end lost 10 bases, the J end lost 5 bases, and 15 bases lay between the germline ends. This CDR3 region has 13 residues. Germline CDR1 is MGHRA and CDR2 is YSYEKL. CDR3 sequence reads: CAISTGFNNEQFF. CDR3 DNA: TGCGCCATCAGTACAGGGTTTAACAATGAGCAGTTCTTC.

The rearrangement links TRBV12-3 or TRBV12-4 to TRBJ2-5; TRBD2 aligns across 9 bases. The CDR3 covers 14 residues. J lost 11 bases, V lost 9 bases, and 16 bases had no gene match. CDR3 DNA sequence: TGTGCCAGTCGAGCGGGGGGTACCAACAATGAGCAGTACTTC. Its protein product is CASRAGGTNNEQYF.

This clonotype was picked up a small number of times. The rearrangement joins TRBV7-2 to TRBJ2-3; TRBD2 aligns across 7 bases. Looked up from germline, CDR1 is SGHTA and CDR2 is FQGNSA. The CDR3 sequence is 15 residues long. V shed 8 bases, J shed 3 bases, and the junction held 11 bases outside the gene matches. CDR3 sequence: CASVPSAGKTDTQYF. Written as DNA, the CDR3 is TGTGCCAGCGTGCCGTCAGCGGGGAAGACAGATACGCAGTATTTT. Supplemented by reference TRBV7-2 and TRBJ2-3, the full variable domain reads GAGVSQSPSNKVTEKGKDVELRCDPISGHTALYWYRQSLGQGLEFLIYFQGNSAPDKSGLPSDRFSAERTGGSVSTLTIQRTQQEDSAVYLCASVPSAGKTDTQYFGPGTRLTVL.

J is TRBJ2-7 and V is TRBV4-1; weak D call: TRBD1 (6 bases). Trimming stripped 2 bases from V and 2 bases from J, with 10 bases between. This CDR3 spans 14 amino acids. CDR1 MGHRA and CDR2 YSYEKL come from the germline V gene. The CDR3: CASSQIDRPYEQYF. In nucleotides, the CDR3 is TGCGCCAGCAGCCAAATAGACAGGCCCTACGAGCAGTACTTC.

The rearrangement joins TRBV25-1 to TRBJ1-2, with a possible D match to TRBD1 (5 bases). The CDR3 covers 14 residues. Trimming removed 7 bases at V and 6 bases at J, with 18 bases between. CDR1 is MGHDK and CDR2 is SYGVNS in the germline V gene. The CDR3 region is CASTGVGVMDGYTF. The CDR3 DNA reads as TGTGCCAGCACCGGGGTAGGGGTAATGGATGGCTACACCTTC.

A single count supports this clonotype. The gene calls are TRBV7-2 and TRBJ1-2; D gene uncertain. Trimming took off 6 bases at V and 3 bases at J, with 14 bases between the two ends. Germline V gene lookup returns CDR1 SGHTA and CDR2 FQGNSA. The CDR3 spans 14 residues. The CDR3 region is CASSPRMSHYGYTF. The CDR3 nucleotides are TGTGCCAGCAGTCCCCGAATGAGCCACTATGGCTACACCTTC.

A note on this clonotype: Compared with germline, one end of the junction differs, possibly owing to a read error. The chain recombines TRBV3-1 with TRBJ1-5, with 10 bases matching TRBD1. The CDR3 has 18 amino acids. The V gene's germline CDR1 is LGHDT and CDR2 YNNKEL (reference sequence). The CDR3 region is CASSQGQGASFSNQPQHF. In DNA, the CDR3 is TGTGCCAGCAGCCAAGGACAGGGGGCAAGCTTTAGCAATCAGCCACAGCATTTT.

This clonotype came up a few times. The chain uses TRBV7-8 and TRBJ1-5; no reliable D call. The CDR3 has 13 amino acids. V was trimmed by 0 bases and J by 7 bases, leaving 7 bases between them. Germline loops: CDR1 SGHVS, CDR2 FQNEAQ. CDR3 amino acids: CASSLANRQPQHF. The DNA for the CDR3 is TGTGCCAGCAGCTTAGCGAACCGGCAGCCCCAGCATTTT. The entire variable domain, with the rest obtained from reference TRBV7-8 and TRBJ1-5, is as follows: GAGVSQSPRYKVAKRGQDVALRCDPISGHVSLFWYQQALGQGPEFLTYFQNEAQLDKSGLPSDRFFAERPEGSVSTLKIQRTQQEDSAVYLCASSLANRQPQHFGDGTRLSIL.

This sequence joins TRBV21-1 and TRBJ2-6; the table's TRBD1 call for D was not verified on the DNA. TRBV21-1 is flagged as a pseudogene. The CDR3 runs 16 residues. CDR3 loop: CASSRDSHSGANVLTF. The CDR3 DNA is TGTGCCAGCAGCCGGGACAGTCACTCTGGGGCCAACGTCCTGACTTTC.

As concerns this clonotype: A much more abundant neighbour one base away suggests this may be a read error. This chain links TRBV4-3 with TRBJ2-1; D uncertain. Germline V gives CDR1 LGHNA, CDR2 YSLEER. CDR3 length: 13 amino acids. V lost 1 base and J lost 9, with 10 bases in between. Written as DNA, the CDR3 is TGCGCCAGCAGCCAAGTAGGAAGCAGTGAGCAGTTCTTC. This translates into CASSQVGSSEQFF.

The gene calls are TRBV30 and TRBJ2-7; D ambiguous. The CDR3 is 11 amino acids. Trimming left V 2 bases short and J 3 bases short, with 5 bases between. CDR1 and CDR2 from the germline V gene are GTSNPN and SVGIG (reference sequence). As DNA, the CDR3 is TGTGCCTGGAGTTATGTCTACGAGCAGTACTTC. It codes for CAWSYVYEQYF.

The chain carries TRBV7-9 and TRBJ2-7; D call uncertain. Germline V gene data show CDR1 as SEHNR and CDR2 as FQNEAQ (reference sequence). The CDR3 totals 16 residues. V shed 1 base and J shed 0 bases, with 13 bases lying between them. DNA of the CDR3: TGTGCCAGCAGCTTAGTTTCGGGTCCGCTCTCCTACGAGCAGTACTTC. Protein product: CASSLVSGPLSYEQYF.